The T cell receptor beta chain under discussion was sequenced for a study of control samples from healthy donors and cancer patients. Trimming removed 4 bases at V and 3 bases at J, with 13 bases between. Germline V gives CDR1 MGHRA, CDR2 YSYEKL. The CDR3 consists of 16 residues. This clone was found once. Measured with immunoSEQ multiplex PCR; TCRdb has only the in-frame clones, and not every one. Among fewer than 250,000 clones listed, about 91% were seen once. Specimen: blood. The gene calls are TRBV4-1 and TRBJ1-6; D call uncertain. The TCR originated in a young man in good health. The CDR3 DNA reads as TGCGCCAGCAGCCCAGGAGGAACATACTATAATTCACCCCTCCACTTT. Translation: CASSPGGTYYNSPLHF.